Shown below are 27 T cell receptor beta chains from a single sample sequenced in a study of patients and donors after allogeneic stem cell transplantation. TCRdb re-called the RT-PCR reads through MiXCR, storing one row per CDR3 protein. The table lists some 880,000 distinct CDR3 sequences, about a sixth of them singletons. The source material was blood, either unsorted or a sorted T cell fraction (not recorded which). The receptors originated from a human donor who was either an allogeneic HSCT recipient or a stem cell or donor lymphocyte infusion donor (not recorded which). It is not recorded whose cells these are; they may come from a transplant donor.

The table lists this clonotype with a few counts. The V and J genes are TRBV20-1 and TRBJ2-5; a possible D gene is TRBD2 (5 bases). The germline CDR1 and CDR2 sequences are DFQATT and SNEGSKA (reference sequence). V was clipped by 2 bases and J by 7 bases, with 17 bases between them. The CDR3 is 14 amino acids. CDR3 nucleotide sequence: TGCAGTGCTAGATCCCGCCACGAGGAGGTGACCCAGTACTTC. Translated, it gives CSARSRHEEVTQYF.

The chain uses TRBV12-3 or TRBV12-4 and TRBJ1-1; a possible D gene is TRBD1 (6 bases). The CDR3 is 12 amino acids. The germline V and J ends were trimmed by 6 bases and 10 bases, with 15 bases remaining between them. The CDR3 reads CASSPSGVLAFF. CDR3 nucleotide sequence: TGTGCCAGCAGCCCGTCAGGGGTTCTAGCTTTCTTT.

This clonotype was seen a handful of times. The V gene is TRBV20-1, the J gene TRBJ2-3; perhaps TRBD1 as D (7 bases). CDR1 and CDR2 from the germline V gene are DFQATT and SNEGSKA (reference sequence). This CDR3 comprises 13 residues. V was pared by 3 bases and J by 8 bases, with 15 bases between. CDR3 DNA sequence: TGCAGTGCTAGGACAGGGAGGTTCGGTACGCAGTATTTT. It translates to CSARTGRFGTQYF.

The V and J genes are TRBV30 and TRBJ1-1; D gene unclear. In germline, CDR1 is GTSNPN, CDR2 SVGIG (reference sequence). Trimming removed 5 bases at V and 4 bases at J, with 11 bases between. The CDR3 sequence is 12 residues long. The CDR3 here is CAWSLWGTEAFF. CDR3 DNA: TGTGCCTGGTCCCTCTGGGGCACTGAAGCTTTCTTT.

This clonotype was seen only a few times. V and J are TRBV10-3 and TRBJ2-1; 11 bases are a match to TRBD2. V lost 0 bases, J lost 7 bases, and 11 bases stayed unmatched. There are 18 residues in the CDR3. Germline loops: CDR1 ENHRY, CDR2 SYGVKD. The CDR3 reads CAISESILGLAERNEQFF. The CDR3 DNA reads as TGTGCCATCAGTGAGTCGATATTGGGACTAGCGGAAAGGAATGAGCAGTTCTTC.

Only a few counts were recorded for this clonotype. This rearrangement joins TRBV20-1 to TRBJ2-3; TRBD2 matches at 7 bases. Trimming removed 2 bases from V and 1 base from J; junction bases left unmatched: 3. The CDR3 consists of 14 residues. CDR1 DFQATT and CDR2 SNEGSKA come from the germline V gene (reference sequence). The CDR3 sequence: CSARPRGGTDTQYF. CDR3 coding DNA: TGCAGTGCTAGACCTCGGGGGGGCACAGATACGCAGTATTTT.

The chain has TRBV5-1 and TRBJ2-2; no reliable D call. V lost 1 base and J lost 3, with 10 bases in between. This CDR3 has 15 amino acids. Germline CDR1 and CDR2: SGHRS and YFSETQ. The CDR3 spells CASSLIGTDTGELFF. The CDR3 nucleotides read TGCGCCAGCAGCTTGATCGGCACTGACACCGGGGAGCTGTTTTTT.

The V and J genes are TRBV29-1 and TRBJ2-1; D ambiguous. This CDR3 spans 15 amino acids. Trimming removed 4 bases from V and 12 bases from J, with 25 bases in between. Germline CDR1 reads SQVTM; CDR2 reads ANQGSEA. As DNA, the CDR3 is TGCAGCGTTGTAGAAGGACCCAAACTTACAATAGGGCAGTTCTTC. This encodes CSVVEGPKLTIGQFF.

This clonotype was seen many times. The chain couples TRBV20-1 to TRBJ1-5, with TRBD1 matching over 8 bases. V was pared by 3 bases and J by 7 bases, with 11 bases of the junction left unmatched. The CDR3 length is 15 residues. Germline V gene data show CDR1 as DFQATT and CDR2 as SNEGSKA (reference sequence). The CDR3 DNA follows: TGCAGTGCTAGTGGGCCTGGACAGGGAAAGCAGCCCCAGCATTTT. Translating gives CSASGPGQGKQPQHF.

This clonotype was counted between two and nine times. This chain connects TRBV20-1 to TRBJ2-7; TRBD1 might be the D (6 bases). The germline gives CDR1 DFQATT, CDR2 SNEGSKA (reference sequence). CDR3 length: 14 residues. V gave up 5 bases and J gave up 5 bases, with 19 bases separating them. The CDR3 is CSAASPTGRHEQYF. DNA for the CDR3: TGCAGTGCTGCCTCCCCCACAGGGCGACACGAGCAGTACTTC.

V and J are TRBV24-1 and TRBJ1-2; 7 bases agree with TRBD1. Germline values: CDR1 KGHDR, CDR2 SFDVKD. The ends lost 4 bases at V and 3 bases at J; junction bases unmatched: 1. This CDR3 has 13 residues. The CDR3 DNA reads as TGTGCCACCAGTGAAACAGGGGACTATGGCTACACCTTC. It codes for CATSETGDYGYTF.

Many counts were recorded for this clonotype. The chain's CDR3 is CASSLTGQGGTEAFF. CDR3 bases: TGTGCCAGCAGTTTAACCGGACAGGGTGGGACTGAAGCTTTCTTT. The rearrangement links TRBV12-3 or TRBV12-4 to TRBJ1-1; 8 positions agree with TRBD1. J was trimmed by 5 bases and V by 2 bases; bases with no gene match: 7. This CDR3 has 15 residues.

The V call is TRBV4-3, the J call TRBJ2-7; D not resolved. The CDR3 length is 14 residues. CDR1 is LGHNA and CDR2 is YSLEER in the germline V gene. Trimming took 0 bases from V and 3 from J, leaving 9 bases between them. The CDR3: CASSQEPWGYEQYF. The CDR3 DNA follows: TGCGCCAGCAGCCAAGAACCTTGGGGCTACGAGCAGTACTTC.

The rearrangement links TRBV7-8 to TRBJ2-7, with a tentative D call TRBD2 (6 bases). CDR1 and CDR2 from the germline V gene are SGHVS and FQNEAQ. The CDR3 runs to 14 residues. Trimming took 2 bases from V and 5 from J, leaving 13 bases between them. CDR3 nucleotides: TGTGCCAGCAGCTTACCCCTATGGGGGGACGAGCAGTACTTC. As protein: CASSLPLWGDEQYF.

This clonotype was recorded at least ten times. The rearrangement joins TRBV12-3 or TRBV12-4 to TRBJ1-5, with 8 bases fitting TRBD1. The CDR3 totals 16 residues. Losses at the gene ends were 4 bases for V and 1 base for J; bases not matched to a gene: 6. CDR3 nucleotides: TGTGCCAGCAGTTCCGGACAGGGAACGAGCAATCAGCCCCAGCATTTT. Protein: CASSSGQGTSNQPQHF.

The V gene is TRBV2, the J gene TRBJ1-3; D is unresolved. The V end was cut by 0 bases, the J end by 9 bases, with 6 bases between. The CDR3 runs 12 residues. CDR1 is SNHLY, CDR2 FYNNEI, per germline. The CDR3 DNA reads TGTGCCAGCAGTGAAGCCGGTGGCACCATATATTTT. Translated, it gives CASSEAGGTIYF.

In nucleotides, the CDR3 is TGCAGCGTTGAACTGGCAGGGGGTGGGACTGAAGCTTTCTTT. Encoded protein: CSVELAGGGTEAFF. The rearrangement links TRBV29-1 to TRBJ1-1, with 7 bases matching TRBD1. V shed 2 bases, J shed 5 bases, and the junction held 8 bases outside the gene matches. Germline V lookup: CDR1 SQVTM, CDR2 ANQGSEA. This CDR3 region has 14 residues. Full variable domain (outside the CDR3, taken from reference TRBV29-1 and TRBJ1-1): SAVISQKPSRDICQRGTSLTIQCQVDSQVTMMFWYRQQPGQSLTLIATANQGSEATYESGFVIDKFPISRPNLTFSTLTVSNMSPEDSSIYLCSVELAGGGTEAFFGQGTRLTVV.

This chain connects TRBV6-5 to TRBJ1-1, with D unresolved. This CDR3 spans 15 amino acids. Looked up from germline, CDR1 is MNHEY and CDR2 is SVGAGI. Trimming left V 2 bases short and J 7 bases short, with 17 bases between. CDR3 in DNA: TGTGCCAGCAGTTACCTTGGACTACTTTCGGGTGAAGCTTTCTTT. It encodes CASSYLGLLSGEAFF.

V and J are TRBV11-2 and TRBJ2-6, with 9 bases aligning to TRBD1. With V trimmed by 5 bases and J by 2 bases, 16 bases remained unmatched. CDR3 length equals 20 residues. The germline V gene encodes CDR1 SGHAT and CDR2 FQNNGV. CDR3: CASSHYRDRDLGTGANVLTF. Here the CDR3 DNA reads TGTGCCAGCAGCCACTACCGGGACAGGGACTTGGGAACTGGGGCCAACGTCCTGACTTTC.

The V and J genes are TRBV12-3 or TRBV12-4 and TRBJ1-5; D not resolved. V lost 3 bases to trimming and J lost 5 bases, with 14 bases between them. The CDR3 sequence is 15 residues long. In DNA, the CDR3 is TGTGCCAGCAGTTTTTTAGGAGGGTGGGATCAGCCCCAGCATTTT. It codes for CASSFLGGWDQPQHF.

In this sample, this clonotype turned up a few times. CDR3 bases: TGTGCCAGCAGTTACTCGGGCGGCCCTATTGAGCAGTACTTC. Amino acid sequence: CASSYSGGPIEQYF. The rearrangement uses TRBV6-5 and TRBJ2-7; D gene ambiguous. V lost 0 bases, J lost 7 bases, and 13 bases lay in between. Looked up from germline, CDR1 is MNHEY and CDR2 is SVGAGI. The CDR3 spans 14 residues.

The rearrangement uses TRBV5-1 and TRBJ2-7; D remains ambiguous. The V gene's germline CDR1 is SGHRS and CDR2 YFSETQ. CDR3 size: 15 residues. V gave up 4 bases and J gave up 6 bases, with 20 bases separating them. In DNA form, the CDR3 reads TGCGCCAGCAGCCTAAGGACGGCCATTGGCGCCGAGCAGTACTTC. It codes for CASSLRTAIGAEQYF.

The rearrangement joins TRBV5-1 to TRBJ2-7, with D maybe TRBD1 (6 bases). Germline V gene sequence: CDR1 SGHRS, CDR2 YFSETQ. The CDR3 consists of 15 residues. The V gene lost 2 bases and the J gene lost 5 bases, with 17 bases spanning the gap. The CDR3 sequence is CASSFSFERGNEQYF. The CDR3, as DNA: TGCGCCAGCAGCTTTTCGTTTGAAAGGGGGAACGAGCAGTACTTC.

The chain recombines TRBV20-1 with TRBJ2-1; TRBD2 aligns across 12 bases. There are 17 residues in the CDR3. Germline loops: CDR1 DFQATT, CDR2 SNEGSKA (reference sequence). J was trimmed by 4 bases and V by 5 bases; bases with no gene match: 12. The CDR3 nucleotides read TGCAGTGCTCCAGCTCGGACTAGCGGGATGGGGTACAATGAGCAGTTCTTC. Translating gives CSAPARTSGMGYNEQFF.

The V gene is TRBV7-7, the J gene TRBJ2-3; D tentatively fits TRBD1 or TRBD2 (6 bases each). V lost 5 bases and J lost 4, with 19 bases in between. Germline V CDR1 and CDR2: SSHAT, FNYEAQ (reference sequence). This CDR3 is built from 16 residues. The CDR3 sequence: CASSTGTRGGSDTQYF. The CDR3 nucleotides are TGTGCCAGCAGCACCGGGACCAGGGGAGGATCAGATACGCAGTATTTT.

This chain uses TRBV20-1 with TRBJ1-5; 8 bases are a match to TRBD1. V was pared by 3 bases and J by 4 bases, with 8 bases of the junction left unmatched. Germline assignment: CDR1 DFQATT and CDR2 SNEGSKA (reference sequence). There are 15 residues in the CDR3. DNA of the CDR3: TGCAGTGCTAGTTATCCGACAGGGGAGAATCAGCCCCAGCATTTT. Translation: CSASYPTGENQPQHF.

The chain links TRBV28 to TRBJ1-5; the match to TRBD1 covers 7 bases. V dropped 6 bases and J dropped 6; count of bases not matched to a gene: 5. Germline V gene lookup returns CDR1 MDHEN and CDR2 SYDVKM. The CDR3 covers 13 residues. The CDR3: CASRDRASQPQHF. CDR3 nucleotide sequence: TGTGCCAGCAGAGACAGGGCGAGTCAGCCCCAGCATTTT.